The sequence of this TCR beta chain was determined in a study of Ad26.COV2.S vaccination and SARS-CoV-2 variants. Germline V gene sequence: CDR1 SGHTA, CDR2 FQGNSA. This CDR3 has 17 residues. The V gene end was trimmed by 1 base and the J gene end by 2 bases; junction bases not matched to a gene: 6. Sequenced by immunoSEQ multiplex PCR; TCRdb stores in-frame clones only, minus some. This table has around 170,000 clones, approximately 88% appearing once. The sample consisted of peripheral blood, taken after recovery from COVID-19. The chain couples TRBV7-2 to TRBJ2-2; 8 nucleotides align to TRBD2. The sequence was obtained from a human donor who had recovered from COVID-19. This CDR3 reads CASSLVGLAGNTGELFF. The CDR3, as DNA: TGTGCCAGCAGCTTAGTGGGGCTAGCGGGTAACACCGGGGAGCTGTTTTTT.